The T cell receptor beta chain under discussion was sequenced for a study of cytomegalovirus exposure and HLA in healthy donors. Overall study: The study's early data release held tens of millions of unique TCRs from HLA-typed donors. Study outcomes and limitations: There was a cluster of highly shared sequence variants that was likely a sequencing artifact. Most TCR sequences were seen very rarely across donors, but some public TCRs occurred in many.

This clone was seen a handful of times. The target antigen is unknown. PCR primers comprised 60 Vbeta and 13 Jbeta primers. Measured with immunoSEQ multiplex PCR; TCRdb has only the in-frame clones, and not every one. In the table there are roughly 150,000 clones, around 67% of which are singletons. Germline lookup yields CDR1 LNHNV and CDR2 YYDKDF (reference sequence). V was shortened by 8 bases and J by 5 bases, with 12 bases between the two germline ends. There are 13 residues in the CDR3. This sequence originates from a woman younger than 35 in good health and CMV-seronegative. The chain has TRBV15 and TRBJ1-4, with TRBD1 as a possible D gene (5 bases). The material sequenced was PBMCs. Here the CDR3 reads CATHRGENEKLFF. As DNA, the CDR3 is TGTGCCACCCATCGGGGGGAAAATGAAAAACTGTTTTTT.